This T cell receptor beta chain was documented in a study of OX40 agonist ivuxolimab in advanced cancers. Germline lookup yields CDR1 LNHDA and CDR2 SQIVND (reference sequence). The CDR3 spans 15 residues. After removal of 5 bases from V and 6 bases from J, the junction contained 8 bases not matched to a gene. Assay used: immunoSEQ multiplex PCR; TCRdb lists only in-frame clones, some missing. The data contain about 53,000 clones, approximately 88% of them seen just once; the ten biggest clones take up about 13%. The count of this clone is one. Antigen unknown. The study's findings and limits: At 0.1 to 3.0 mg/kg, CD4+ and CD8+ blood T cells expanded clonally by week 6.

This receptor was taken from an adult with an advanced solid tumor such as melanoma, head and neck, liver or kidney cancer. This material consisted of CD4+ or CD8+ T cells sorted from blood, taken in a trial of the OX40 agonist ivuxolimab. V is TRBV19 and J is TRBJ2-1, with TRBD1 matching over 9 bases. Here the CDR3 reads CASSEDRTGVNEQFF. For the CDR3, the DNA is TGTGCCAGTAGTGAAGATAGGACAGGGGTCAATGAGCAGTTCTTC.